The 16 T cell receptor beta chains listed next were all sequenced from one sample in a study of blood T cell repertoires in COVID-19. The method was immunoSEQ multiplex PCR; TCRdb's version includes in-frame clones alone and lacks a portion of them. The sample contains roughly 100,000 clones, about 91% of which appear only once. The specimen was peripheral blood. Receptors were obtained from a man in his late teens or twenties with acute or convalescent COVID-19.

Here the CDR3 DNA reads TGTGCCAGCCGGGGCCGGGACAGGGGGACTGAAAAACTGTTTTTT. Translating it yields CASRGRDRGTEKLFF. This chain connects TRBV6-5 to TRBJ1-4, with 11 bases matching TRBD1. V lost 8 bases to trimming and J lost 7 bases; unmatched junction nucleotides: 9. The CDR3 loop spans 15 amino acids. CDR1 is MNHEY, CDR2 SVGAGI, per germline.

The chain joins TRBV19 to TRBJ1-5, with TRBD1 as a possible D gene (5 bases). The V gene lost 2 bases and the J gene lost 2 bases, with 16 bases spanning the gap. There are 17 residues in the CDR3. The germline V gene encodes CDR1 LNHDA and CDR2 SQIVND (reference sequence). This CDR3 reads CASSIPGGGDGNQPQHF. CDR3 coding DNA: TGTGCCAGTAGTATACCCGGGGGTGGCGATGGCAATCAGCCCCAGCATTTT.

CDR3 sequence reads: CASSERWAHFF. CDR3 sequence (DNA): TGTGCCAGCAGTGAACGGTGGGCCCACTTCTTT. This chain links TRBV25-1 with TRBJ1-1; no clear D. Germline assignment: CDR1 MGHDK and CDR2 SYGVNS. V was cut by 2 bases and J by 14 bases, with 12 bases left in between. CDR3 size: 11 residues.

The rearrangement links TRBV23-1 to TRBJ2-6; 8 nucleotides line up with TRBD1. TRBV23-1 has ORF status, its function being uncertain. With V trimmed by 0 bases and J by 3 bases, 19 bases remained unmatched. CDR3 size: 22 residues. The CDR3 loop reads CASSQSTGAGGLLGCGANVLTF. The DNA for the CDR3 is TGCGCCAGCAGTCAATCCACGGGAGCAGGGGGCCTCTTAGGTTGTGGGGCCAACGTCCTGACTTTC.

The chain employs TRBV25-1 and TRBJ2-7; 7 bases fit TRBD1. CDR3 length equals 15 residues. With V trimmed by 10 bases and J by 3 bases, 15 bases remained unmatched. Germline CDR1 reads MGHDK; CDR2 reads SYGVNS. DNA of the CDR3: TGTGCCACCCAGGGGACAGCTTACGTAAACTACGAGCAGTACTTC. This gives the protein CATQGTAYVNYEQYF.

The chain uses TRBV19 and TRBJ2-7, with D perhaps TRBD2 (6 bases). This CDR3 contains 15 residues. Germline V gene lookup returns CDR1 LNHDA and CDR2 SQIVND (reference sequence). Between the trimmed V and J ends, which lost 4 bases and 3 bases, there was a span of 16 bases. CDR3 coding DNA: TGTGCCAGTAGTACCTCGTCGGAGGGCCGCTACGAGCAGTACTTC. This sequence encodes CASSTSSEGRYEQYF. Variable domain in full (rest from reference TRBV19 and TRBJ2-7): DGGITQSPKYLFRKEGQNVTLSCEQNLNHDAMYWYRQDPGQGLRLIYYSQIVNDFQKGDIAEGYSVSREKKESFPLTVTSAQKNPTAFYLCASSTSSEGRYEQYFGPGTRLTVT.

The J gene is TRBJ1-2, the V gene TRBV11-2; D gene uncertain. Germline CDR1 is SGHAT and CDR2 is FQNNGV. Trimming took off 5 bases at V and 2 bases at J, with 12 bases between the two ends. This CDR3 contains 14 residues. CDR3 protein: CASSPSTGNYGYTF. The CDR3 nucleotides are TGTGCCAGCAGCCCATCGACTGGGAACTATGGCTACACCTTC. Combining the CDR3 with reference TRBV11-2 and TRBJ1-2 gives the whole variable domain EAGVAQSPRYKIIEKRQSVAFWCNPISGHATLYWYQQILGQGPKLLIQFQNNGVVDDSQLPKDRFSAERLKGVDSTLKIQPAKLEDSAVYLCASSPSTGNYGYTFGSGTRLTVV.

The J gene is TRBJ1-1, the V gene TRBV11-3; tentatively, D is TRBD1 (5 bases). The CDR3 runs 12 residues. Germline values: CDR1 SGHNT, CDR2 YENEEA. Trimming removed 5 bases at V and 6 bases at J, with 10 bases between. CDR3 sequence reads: CASSTGHSEAFF. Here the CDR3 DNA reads TGTGCCAGCAGCACTGGACACTCTGAAGCTTTCTTT.

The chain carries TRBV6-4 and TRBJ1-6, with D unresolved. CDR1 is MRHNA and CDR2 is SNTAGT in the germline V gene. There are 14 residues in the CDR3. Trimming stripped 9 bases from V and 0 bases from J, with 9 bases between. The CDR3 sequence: CARDTSSYNSPLHF. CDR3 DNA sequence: TGTGCCAGAGACACGAGCTCCTATAATTCACCCCTCCACTTT.

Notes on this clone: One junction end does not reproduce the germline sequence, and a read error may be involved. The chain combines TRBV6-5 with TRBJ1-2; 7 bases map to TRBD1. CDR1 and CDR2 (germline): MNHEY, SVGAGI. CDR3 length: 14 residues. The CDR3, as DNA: TGTGCCAGCAATTACAGGGGTAATAACTATGGCTACACCTTC. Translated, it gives CASNYRGNNYGYTF.

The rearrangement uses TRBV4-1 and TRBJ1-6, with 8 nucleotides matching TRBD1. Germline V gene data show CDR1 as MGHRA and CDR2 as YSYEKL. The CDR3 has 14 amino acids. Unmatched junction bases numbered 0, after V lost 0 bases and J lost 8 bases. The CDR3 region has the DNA TGCGCCAGCAGCCAAGAGGGACAGGATTCACCCCTCCACTTT. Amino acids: CASSQEGQDSPLHF.

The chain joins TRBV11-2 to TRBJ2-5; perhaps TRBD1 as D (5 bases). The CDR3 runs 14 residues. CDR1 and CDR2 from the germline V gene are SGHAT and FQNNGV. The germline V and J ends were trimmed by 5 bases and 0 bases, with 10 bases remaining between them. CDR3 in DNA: TGTGCCAGCAGCCCCAGGGTGTACCAAGAGACCCAGTACTTC. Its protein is CASSPRVYQETQYF.

CDR3 DNA: TGTGCCAGCTCACCAAACGGGTCAGGGGCGCGTGAGCAGTTCTTC. Translation gives CASSPNGSGAREQFF. The chain combines TRBV18 with TRBJ2-1; D is perhaps TRBD1 (6 bases). Germline assignment: CDR1 KGHSH and CDR2 LQKENI. This CDR3 has 15 residues. Trimming pared 2 bases from V and 9 bases from J, leaving 17 bases between.

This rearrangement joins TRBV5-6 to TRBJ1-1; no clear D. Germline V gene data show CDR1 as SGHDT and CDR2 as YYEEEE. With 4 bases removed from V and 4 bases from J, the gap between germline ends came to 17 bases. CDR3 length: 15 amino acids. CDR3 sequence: CASSQITFGGTEAFF. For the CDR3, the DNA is TGTGCCAGCAGCCAGATAACCTTTGGAGGCACTGAAGCTTTCTTT.

The CDR3: CASSRGQYSNQPQHF. The CDR3 region has the DNA TGTGCCAGCAGTAGGGGACAGTATAGCAATCAGCCCCAGCATTTT. The V and J genes are TRBV6-5 and TRBJ1-5; 7 nucleotides line up with TRBD1. The CDR3 extends over 15 amino acids. Per the germline V gene, CDR1 is MNHEY and CDR2 is SVGAGI. V trimming: 5 bases; J trimming: 0 bases; junction bases outside the gene matches: 4.

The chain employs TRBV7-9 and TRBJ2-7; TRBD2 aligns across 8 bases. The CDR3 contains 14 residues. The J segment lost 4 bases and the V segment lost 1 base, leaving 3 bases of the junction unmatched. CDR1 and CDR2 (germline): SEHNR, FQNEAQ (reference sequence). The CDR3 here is CASSLGTSSYEQYF. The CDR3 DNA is TGTGCCAGCAGCTTAGGGACTAGCAGTTACGAGCAGTACTTC.